The 8 T cell receptor beta chains listed next were all sequenced from one sample in a study of memory CD8 T cells in hepatitis C reinfection. As for time point: peak reinfection, 3 to 8 weeks after reinfection detection. TCR sequencing was done directly ex vivo on sorted cells, without expansion in vitro. Generated by immunoSEQ multiplex PCR, the TCRdb table keeps only in-frame clones and is missing some. The repertoire has about 45,000 clones, approximately 88% of them found once; the top ten carry 1% to 1.5%. Sequencing was carried out using naive CD8+ T cells sorted from blood. These receptor sequences come from a man younger than 30 with hepatitis C virus infection.

This clone has only one observation. The rearrangement links TRBV6-5 to TRBJ1-2, with D maybe TRBD1 (5 bases). The CDR3 runs 14 residues. Per the germline V gene, CDR1 is MNHEY and CDR2 is SVGAGI. V shed 6 bases and J shed 4 bases, with 15 bases lying between them. CDR3 nucleotides: TGTGCCAGCAGGTTAATAGGGGCGAGCTATGGCTACACCTTC. Translating it yields CASRLIGASYGYTF.

The rearrangement joins TRBV7-9 to TRBJ2-5; TRBD2 is a possible D gene (6 bases). This CDR3 contains 14 residues. In germline, CDR1 is SEHNR, CDR2 FQNEAQ (reference sequence). The ends were cut back, 3 bases at V and 4 bases at J, with 12 bases in the middle. CDR3 DNA: TGTGCCAGCAGCTTTACGGGGGACTTAGAGACCCAGTACTTC. Translating gives CASSFTGDLETQYF.

This clone was recorded only once. The rearrangement links TRBV12-1 to TRBJ1-2; TRBD1 was called by the table and not checked on the DNA. TRBV12-1 is given as a pseudogene. The CDR3 length is 13 residues. CDR3 coding DNA: TGTGCCAGCAGCCCAACAGGGAACTATGGCTACACCTTC. This gives the protein CASSPTGNYGYTF.

The chain employs TRBV30 and TRBJ2-1; TRBD2 matches 7 bases. J was trimmed by 0 bases and V by 0 bases; bases with no gene match: 8. Germline V gene data show CDR1 as GTSNPN and CDR2 as SVGIG (reference sequence). This CDR3 has 17 amino acids. The CDR3 sequence: CAWSVIKRDLSYNEQFF. CDR3 nucleotide sequence: TGTGCCTGGAGTGTAATTAAGCGGGACCTCTCCTACAATGAGCAGTTCTTC. The full variable domain, its missing parts supplied by reference TRBV30 and TRBJ2-1, is SQTIHQWPATLVQPVGSPLSLECTVEGTSNPNLYWYRQAAGRGLQLLFYSVGIGQISSEVPQNLSASRPQDRQFILSSKKLLLSDSGFYLCAWSVIKRDLSYNEQFFGPGTRLTVL.

Written as DNA, the CDR3 is TGTGCCAGCAGCTTAGTTTTGCGGGAGGACGGAGAGACCCAGTACTTC. Its protein is CASSLVLREDGETQYF. V is TRBV11-2 and J is TRBJ2-5; TRBD2 matches 8 bases. Trimming cost V 1 base and J 4 bases; bases outside gene matches: 8. The length of the CDR3 is 16 residues. Germline V gives CDR1 SGHAT, CDR2 FQNNGV. The variable domain in full, with the rest retrieved from reference TRBV11-2 and TRBJ2-5, is EAGVAQSPRYKIIEKRQSVAFWCNPISGHATLYWYQQILGQGPKLLIQFQNNGVVDDSQLPKDRFSAERLKGVDSTLKIQPAKLEDSAVYLCASSLVLREDGETQYFGPGTRLLVL.

The gene calls are TRBV4-1 and TRBJ1-3; 10 nucleotides align to TRBD1. The CDR3 is made up of 14 amino acids. V lost 3 bases to trimming and J lost 9 bases; unmatched junction nucleotides: 5. Germline CDR1 reads MGHRA; CDR2 reads YSYEKL. CDR3 residues: CASSQGTGDFTIYF. The CDR3 DNA reads as TGCGCCAGCAGCCAGGGGACAGGGGATTTCACCATATATTTT.

This chain uses TRBV9 with TRBJ2-2; D is possibly TRBD1 (5 bases). The CDR3 loop spans 17 amino acids. Germline CDR1 reads SGDLS; CDR2 reads YYNGEE. The V gene lost 2 bases and the J gene lost 1 base, with 15 bases spanning the gap. The CDR3 reads CASSVNPMTENTGELFF. CDR3 DNA sequence: TGTGCCAGCAGCGTGAACCCCATGACAGAGAACACCGGGGAGCTGTTTTTT.

The genes are TRBV11-2 and TRBJ1-2; D is ambiguous. Germline V gives CDR1 SGHAT, CDR2 FQNNGV. Trimming shortened V by 4 bases and J by 4 bases, and 4 bases separated the two germline ends. The CDR3 has 11 residues. In nucleotides, the CDR3 is TGTGCCAGCAGCTCTCGCTATGGCTACACCTTC. Amino acids: CASSSRYGYTF.